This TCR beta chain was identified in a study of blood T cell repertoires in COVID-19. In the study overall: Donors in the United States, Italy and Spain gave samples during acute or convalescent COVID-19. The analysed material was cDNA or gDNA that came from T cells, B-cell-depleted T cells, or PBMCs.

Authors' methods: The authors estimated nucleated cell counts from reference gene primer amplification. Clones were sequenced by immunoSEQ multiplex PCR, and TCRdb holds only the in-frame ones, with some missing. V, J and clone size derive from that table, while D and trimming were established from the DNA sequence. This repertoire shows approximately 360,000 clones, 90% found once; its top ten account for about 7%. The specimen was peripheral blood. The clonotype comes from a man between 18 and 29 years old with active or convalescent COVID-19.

CDR3 nucleotide sequence: TGCGCCAGCAGCGGGCTAACTTACGAGCAGTACTTC. Protein sequence: CASSGLTYEQYF. This chain uses TRBV5-1 with TRBJ2-7, with no clear D. Germline values: CDR1 SGHRS, CDR2 YFSETQ. The CDR3 extends over 12 amino acids. Between the trimmed V and J ends, which lost 4 bases and 4 bases, there was a span of 9 bases.